The 5 T cell receptor beta chains below all came from one sample that was sequenced in a study of blood T cell repertoires in COVID-19. Assay used: immunoSEQ multiplex PCR; TCRdb lists only in-frame clones, some missing. The profile covers under 200,000 clones, with roughly 80% appearing a single time and roughly 7.5% taken by the ten largest. The sequenced sample was peripheral blood. The receptor set was obtained from a man aged 55 to 70 with acute or convalescent COVID-19.

The gene calls are TRBV29-1 and TRBJ1-1, with D possibly being TRBD1 (5 bases). Per germline, CDR1 SQVTM and CDR2 ANQGSEA. V was clipped by 1 base and J by 5 bases, with 11 bases between them. The CDR3 sequence is 13 residues long. The CDR3 reads CSVEGQRGTEAFF. The CDR3 region has the DNA TGCAGCGTTGAAGGACAGCGGGGGACTGAAGCTTTCTTT.

This clone came up once. The rearrangement links TRBV18 to TRBJ1-5; D is perhaps TRBD1 (5 bases). The CDR3 extends over 16 amino acids. Germline CDR1 is KGHSH and CDR2 is LQKENI. V shed 3 bases and J shed 2 bases, with 14 bases lying between them. Here the CDR3 DNA reads TGTGCCAGCTCACCGGGGGAGGGGAAACGCAATCAGCCCCAGCATTTT. Its translation is CASSPGEGKRNQPQHF.

This clone has only one observation. V gene TRBV30 combines with J gene TRBJ1-1, with D uncertain. The CDR3 runs 13 residues. Germline V CDR1 and CDR2: GTSNPN, SVGIG (reference sequence). Trimming took off 4 bases at V and 1 base at J, with 10 bases between the two ends. Here the CDR3 DNA reads TGTGCCTGGAAAAACAGCTCGAACACTGAAGCTTTCTTT. This translates into CAWKNSSNTEAFF.

The rearrangement links TRBV5-1 to TRBJ2-7, with 12 bases lining up with TRBD1. After removal of 4 bases from V and 6 bases from J, the junction contained 2 bases not matched to a gene. The length of the CDR3 is 13 residues. CDR1 SGHRS and CDR2 YFSETQ come from the germline V gene. CDR3: CASSGTGGFEQYF. The CDR3 bases are TGCGCCAGCAGCGGGACAGGGGGCTTCGAGCAGTACTTC.

The chain has TRBV7-9 and TRBJ2-2; possible D gene TRBD2, 6 bases. This CDR3 is built from 14 residues. The germline CDR1 and CDR2 sequences are SEHNR and FQNEAQ (reference sequence). V lost 8 bases and J lost 2, with 12 bases in between. The CDR3, as DNA: TGTGCCAGCGGGACCGGGAGAAACACCGGGGAGCTGTTTTTT. It yields the protein CASGTGRNTGELFF.